The rows below give T cell receptor beta chains drawn from one sample of a study of radiation and T cells in renal cell carcinoma. Sequencing was performed with immunoSEQ multiplex PCR; in TCRdb, only in-frame clones are kept and a portion is missing. The data contain about 150,000 clones, about 88% of them singletons. This specimen consisted of blood, obtained from a patient whose treatment included radiotherapy and nephrectomy. Every receptor here comes from a woman aged 70 to 79 with renal cell carcinoma. The CDR3 runs from the conserved cysteine through the conserved F or W. Each record gives: V gene, D gene, clone size, J gene, CDR3 protein, CDR3 DNA. The D gene is left open where the match is weak. Some rows mark clone size as missing; the rest say once, few, many or name a class of expanded clone.

v_call: TRBV5-6
d_call: NA
clone_size: NA
j_call: TRBJ1-4
cdr3_aa: CASSISRESLFF
cdr3_nt: TGTGCCAGCAGCATAAGCCGGGAATCACTGTTTTTT

v_call: TRBV7-2
d_call: NA
clone_size: NA
j_call: TRBJ2-7
cdr3_aa: CASSLRVGSYEQYF
cdr3_nt: TGTGCCAGCAGTCTGAGGGTTGGCTCCTACGAGCAGTACTTC

v_call: TRBV7-8
d_call: NA
clone_size: NA
j_call: TRBJ1-1
cdr3_aa: CASSPHGVRDEANKNTEAFF
cdr3_nt: TGTGCCAGCAGCCCGCACGGGGTCCGGGACGAAGCAAATAAGAACACTGAAGCTTTCTTT

v_call: TRBV7-6
d_call: TRBD2
clone_size: NA
j_call: TRBJ2-1
cdr3_aa: CASSLGTSGANEQFF
cdr3_nt: TGTGCCAGCAGCCTCGGGACTAGCGGGGCAAATGAGCAGTTCTTC

v_call: TRBV5-4
d_call: TRBD2
clone_size: once
j_call: TRBJ2-2
cdr3_aa: CASSLGLAGTNTGELFF
cdr3_nt: TGTGCCAGCAGCCTTGGACTAGCGGGGACGAACACCGGGGAGCTGTTTTTT

v_call: TRBV7-8
d_call: TRBD1
clone_size: NA
j_call: TRBJ1-4
cdr3_aa: CASSDRGPSEKLFF
cdr3_nt: TGTGCCAGCAGCGACAGGGGGCCCAGTGAAAAACTGTTTTTT

v_call: TRBV7-9
d_call: NA
clone_size: NA
j_call: TRBJ2-1
cdr3_aa: CASSLGGLRDEQFF
cdr3_nt: TGTGCCAGCAGCTTAGGGGGTCTACGCGATGAGCAGTTCTTC

v_call: TRBV30
d_call: NA
clone_size: NA
j_call: TRBJ1-4
cdr3_aa: CAWSAGTANEKLFF
cdr3_nt: TGTGCCTGGAGTGCTGGGACCGCAAATGAAAAACTGTTTTTT

v_call: TRBV29-1
d_call: TRBD2
clone_size: NA
j_call: TRBJ2-2
cdr3_aa: CSAAGTSFNGELFF
cdr3_nt: TGCAGCGCCGCCGGGACTAGCTTTAACGGGGAGCTGTTTTTT

v_call: TRBV28
d_call: TRBD1
clone_size: NA
j_call: TRBJ2-4
cdr3_aa: CASSLMSGGIQYF
cdr3_nt: TGTGCCAGCAGTTTGATGTCAGGGGGTATTCAGTACTTC

v_call: TRBV5-1
d_call: TRBD1
clone_size: NA
j_call: TRBJ1-1
cdr3_aa: CASSFQDRGLTEAFF
cdr3_nt: TGCGCCAGCAGCTTTCAGGACAGGGGGCTTACTGAAGCTTTCTTT

v_call: TRBV7-8
d_call: NA
clone_size: once
j_call: TRBJ2-1
cdr3_aa: CASSPGTSSSYNEQFF
cdr3_nt: TGTGCCAGCAGCCCAGGGACCTCGAGCTCCTACAATGAGCAGTTCTTC

v_call: TRBV6-1
d_call: TRBD2
clone_size: NA
j_call: TRBJ2-5
cdr3_aa: CASTGLAGGWETQYF
cdr3_nt: TGTGCCAGCACCGGACTAGCGGGGGGATGGGAGACCCAGTACTTC

v_call: TRBV6-1
d_call: NA
clone_size: NA
j_call: TRBJ1-5
cdr3_aa: CASSESGYGNQPQHF
cdr3_nt: TGTGCCAGCAGTGAATCTGGCTATGGCAATCAGCCCCAGCATTTT

v_call: TRBV7-2
d_call: NA
clone_size: NA
j_call: TRBJ1-3
cdr3_aa: CASSLRLGNTIYF
cdr3_nt: TGTGCCAGCAGCTTAAGGCTCGGAAACACCATATATTTT

v_call: TRBV28
d_call: TRBD1
clone_size: NA
j_call: TRBJ2-4
cdr3_aa: CASTTGGKNIQYF
cdr3_nt: TGTGCCAGCACGACAGGGGGCAAAAACATTCAGTACTTC

v_call: TRBV6-6
d_call: NA
clone_size: NA
j_call: TRBJ2-5
cdr3_aa: CASSYSVETQYF
cdr3_nt: TGTGCCAGCAGTTACTCGGTCGAGACCCAGTACTTC

v_call: TRBV30
d_call: NA
clone_size: NA
j_call: TRBJ1-1
cdr3_aa: CAWSPTGTAEAFF
cdr3_nt: TGTGCCTGGAGTCCGACAGGAACTGCTGAAGCTTTCTTT

v_call: TRBV5-6
d_call: TRBD1
clone_size: NA
j_call: TRBJ1-3
cdr3_aa: CASSLARGQGYGNTIYF
cdr3_nt: TGTGCCAGCAGCTTGGCTCGGGGACAGGGATATGGAAACACCATATATTTT

v_call: TRBV19
d_call: TRBD2
clone_size: once
j_call: TRBJ2-2
cdr3_aa: CASSRGLAGGSNTGELFF
cdr3_nt: TGTGCCAGTAGTAGGGGACTAGCGGGGGGCTCGAACACCGGGGAGCTGTTTTTT

v_call: TRBV6-1
d_call: NA
clone_size: NA
j_call: TRBJ2-1
cdr3_aa: CASSEAKYNEQFF
cdr3_nt: TGTGCCAGCAGTGAAGCGAAGTACAATGAGCAGTTCTTC

v_call: TRBV9
d_call: NA
clone_size: NA
j_call: TRBJ2-7
cdr3_aa: CASSVVWGDEQYF
cdr3_nt: TGTGCCAGCAGCGTAGTGTGGGGCGACGAGCAGTACTTC

v_call: TRBV7-8
d_call: NA
clone_size: once
j_call: TRBJ2-3
cdr3_aa: CASSLSGAVGTDTQYF
cdr3_nt: TGTGCCAGCAGCTTATCCGGGGCGGTAGGCACAGATACGCAGTATTTT